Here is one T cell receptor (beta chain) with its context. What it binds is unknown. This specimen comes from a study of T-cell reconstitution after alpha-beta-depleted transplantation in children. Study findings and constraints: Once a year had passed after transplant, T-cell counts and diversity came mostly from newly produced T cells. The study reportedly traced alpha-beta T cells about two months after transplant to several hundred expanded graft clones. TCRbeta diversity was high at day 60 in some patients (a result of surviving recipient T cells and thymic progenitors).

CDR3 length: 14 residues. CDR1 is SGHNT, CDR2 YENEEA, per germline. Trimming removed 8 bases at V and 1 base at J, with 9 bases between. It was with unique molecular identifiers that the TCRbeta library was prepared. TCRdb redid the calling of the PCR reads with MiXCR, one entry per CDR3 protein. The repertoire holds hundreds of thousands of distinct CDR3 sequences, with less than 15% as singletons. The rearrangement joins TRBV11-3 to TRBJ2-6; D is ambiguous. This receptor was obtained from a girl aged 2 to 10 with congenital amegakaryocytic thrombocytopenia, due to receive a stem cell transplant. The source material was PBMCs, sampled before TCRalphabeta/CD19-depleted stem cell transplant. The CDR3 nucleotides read TGTGCCAGCGCGGCTACTTCTGGGGCCAACGTCCTGACTTTC. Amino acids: CASAATSGANVLTF. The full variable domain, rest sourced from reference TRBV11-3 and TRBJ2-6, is EAGVVQSPRYKIIEKKQPVAFWCNPISGHNTLYWYLQNLGQGPELLIRYENEEAVDDSQLPKDRFSAERLKGVDSTLKIQPAELGDSAVYLCASAATSGANVLTFGAGSRLTVL.